This T cell receptor (beta chain) is from a study of blood T cell repertoires in COVID-19. Across the study: The United States, Italy and Spain were the sources of the acute and convalescent COVID-19 samples. In each case, the material was cDNA or gDNA derived from T cells, B-cell-depleted T cells, or PBMCs.

This clone has a handful of counts. Authors' analysis steps: Reference gene primer amplification in the assay estimated nucleated cell counts. TCRdb's copy holds only in-frame clones and misses some; the assay was immunoSEQ multiplex PCR. V, J and clone size were drawn from that table, and D and trimming were deduced from the DNA. The sample yields 55,000 to 90,000 clones, roughly 86% seen once. Trimming removed 5 bases from V and 0 bases from J, with 7 bases in between. Germline V gene sequence: CDR1 MNHNY, CDR2 SVGAGI (reference sequence). The CDR3 extends over 13 amino acids. The sample was peripheral blood. This receptor was identified in a woman aged 60-75 years with acute or convalescent COVID-19. The V gene is TRBV6-6, the J gene TRBJ1-2, with D unresolved. The CDR3 region has the DNA TGTGCCAGCAGTCAACATACTAACTATGGCTACACCTTC. Its protein is CASSQHTNYGYTF.